The clone carrying this T cell receptor (beta chain) was seen more than once but under ten times. The sample originates from a study of CD8 T cells in ankylosing spondylitis. The CDR3 length is 17 residues. With 0 bases clipped from V and 0 bases from J, the junction kept 9 bases outside the gene matches. Germline lookup yields CDR1 DFQATT and CDR2 SNEGSKA (reference sequence). Each CDR3 protein gets one entry after TCRdb re-called the 5' RACE reads with MiXCR. The sample carries approximately 250,000 distinct CDR3 sequences, roughly 32% recorded once. This sequence joins TRBV20-1 and TRBJ2-3; 7 bases match TRBD1. Sequencing was performed on blood, either unsorted or a sorted T cell fraction (not recorded which). This receptor was identified in a male donor with ankylosing spondylitis or in good health (not recorded which). The CDR3 DNA sequence: TGCAGTGCTAGAGAACCCGGCCTACAGGGGAGCACAGATACGCAGTATTTT. Its translation is CSAREPGLQGSTDTQYF.